These T cell receptor beta chains were read from a single sample in a study of cytomegalovirus exposure and HLA in healthy donors. The protocol was immunoSEQ multiplex PCR, while the TCRdb copy is restricted to in-frame clones and leaves out a portion. This sample's clone table lists around 100,000 clones. Sequencing was carried out using PBMCs. The receptors derive from a man in his fifties or sixties in good health and CMV-seronegative. The CDR3 runs from the conserved cysteine through the conserved F or W. The order of the fields is J gene, V gene, D gene, CDR3 DNA, CDR3 protein. The D gene is left open where the match is weak.

J gene: TRBJ1-1; V gene: TRBV5-6; D gene: .; CDR3 DNA: TGTGCCAGCAGCATGACAACCCTCTCCACTGAAGCTTTCTTT; CDR3 protein: CASSMTTLSTEAFF
J gene: TRBJ1-2; V gene: TRBV7-2; D gene: .; CDR3 DNA: TGTGCCAGCAGCTTATTCTTATCGGTGGACTATGGCTACACCTTC; CDR3 protein: CASSLFLSVDYGYTF
J gene: TRBJ1-4; V gene: TRBV29-1; D gene: TRBD1; CDR3 DNA: TGCAGCGGCCACGGGACAGGGGCCGAAAAACTGTTTTTT; CDR3 protein: CSGHGTGAEKLFF
J gene: TRBJ1-5; V gene: TRBV10-3; D gene: TRBD1; CDR3 DNA: TGTGCCATCAGTGAGACAGGGGCTATCAATCAGCCCCAGCATTTT; CDR3 protein: CAISETGAINQPQHF
J gene: TRBJ2-7; V gene: TRBV4-3; D gene: .; CDR3 DNA: TGCGCCAGCAGCCCCGATCCGGGACCGGGAGTGGGGGAGCAGTACTTC; CDR3 protein: CASSPDPGPGVGEQYF
J gene: TRBJ2-7; V gene: TRBV9; D gene: TRBD2; CDR3 DNA: TGTGCCACCAACCTGGGCCTGGCTCGGGAGGGTGAGCAGTACTTC; CDR3 protein: CATNLGLAREGEQYF
J gene: TRBJ2-7; V gene: TRBV6-5; D gene: .; CDR3 DNA: TGTGCCAGCAGTCCACGGACAGAAGTGATCTGGGAGCAGTACTTC; CDR3 protein: CASSPRTEVIWEQYF
J gene: TRBJ1-4; V gene: TRBV7-9; D gene: TRBD1; CDR3 DNA: TGTGCCAGCAGCCAGGGACAGAAAGGTGAAAAACTGTTTTTT; CDR3 protein: CASSQGQKGEKLFF
J gene: TRBJ1-6; V gene: TRBV10-1; D gene: TRBD1; CDR3 DNA: TGCGCCAGCAGTGAACAGACAGGGGTTTCACCCCTCCACTTT; CDR3 protein: CASSEQTGVSPLHF
J gene: TRBJ1-3; V gene: TRBV7-9; D gene: .; CDR3 DNA: TGTGCCAGCAGCTTAGAATCTCGTTCTGCGGGAAACACCATATATTTT; CDR3 protein: CASSLESRSAGNTIYF